The 21 T cell receptor beta chains given below trace back to one sample, sequenced in a study of vaccination and CD4 T cells after COVID-19. At the Johns Hopkins FTIC core, DNA taken from cultured CD4+ T cells was sequenced by way of the Oncomine TCR Beta short-read assay. TCRdb itself ran the PCR reads through MiXCR, one entry per CDR3 protein. There are around 20,000 distinct CDR3 sequences in the sample; approximately 33% occur only once, and about 3% lies in the top ten. What these receptors recognize is not known. As for time point: late sampling 161 to 241 days after vaccination in a few convalescent patients. Documented treatment: approximately 9-day PBMC culture with coronavirus spike peptide pools or control peptides (ViraFEST assay). The material was CD4+ T cells from blood, cultured in vitro, obtained about 7 months after SARS-CoV-2 vaccination. The receptors stem from a human donor who had recovered from COVID-19.

J is TRBJ1-6 and V is TRBV19, with TRBD1 matching over 8 bases. J gave up 8 bases and V 10 bases, and 4 bases lay outside the gene matches. The CDR3 spans 12 residues. Per the germline V gene, CDR1 is LNHDA and CDR2 is SQIVND (reference sequence). The CDR3 here is CANPTGDSPLHF. DNA for the CDR3: TGTGCCAATCCGACAGGGGATTCACCCCTCCACTTT.

The genes are TRBV19 and TRBJ1-1, with D unclear. Deletions cut 3 bases from V and 1 base from J, with 3 bases between. The CDR3 loop spans 12 amino acids. Germline lookup yields CDR1 LNHDA and CDR2 SQIVND (reference sequence). The CDR3 loop reads CASSMQNTEAFF. The CDR3 DNA follows: TGTGCCAGTAGTATGCAGAACACTGAAGCTTTCTTT.

This clonotype came up a few times. One junction end does not reproduce the germline sequence, and a read error may be involved. This sequence joins TRBV19 and TRBJ1-6; no reliable D call. Per the germline V gene, CDR1 is LNHDA and CDR2 is SQIVND (reference sequence). The CDR3 consists of 17 residues. In DNA, the CDR3 is TGTGCCAGCAGTATAACGTCAAGCAGCACCTATAATTCACCCCTCCACTTT. Amino acids: CASSITSSSTYNSPLHF.

This clonotype was counted a few times. The chain is built from TRBV6-2 or TRBV6-3 and TRBJ1-1, with 7 bases aligning to TRBD1. The CDR3 runs to 14 residues. With V trimmed by 2 bases and J by 0 bases, 0 bases remained unmatched. Per germline, CDR1 MNHEY and CDR2 SVGEGT. In DNA, the CDR3 is TGTGCCAGCAGTTACGACAGGGTGAACACTGAAGCTTTCTTT. This gives the protein CASSYDRVNTEAFF.

This clonotype turned up a few times. The chain couples TRBV6-5 to TRBJ1-5; D is unresolved. Trimming cost V 5 bases and J 7 bases, with 12 bases left between them. Germline CDR1 reads MNHEY; CDR2 reads SVGAGI. CDR3 length: 13 amino acids. The CDR3 protein is CASSNYMGQPQHF. In DNA, the CDR3 is TGTGCCAGCAGTAACTACATGGGGCAGCCCCAGCATTTT.

The chain has TRBV20-1 and TRBJ2-2, with 9 bases lining up with TRBD2. This CDR3 contains 16 residues. The V and J ends lost 3 bases and 3 bases, in that order; junction bases with no gene match: 8. Germline CDR1 DFQATT, CDR2 SNEGSKA (reference sequence). The DNA of the CDR3 is TGCAGTGCTAGGAGAGCGGGAGGAAGGTACACCGGGGAGCTGTTTTTT. Translation: CSARRAGGRYTGELFF.

This chain connects TRBV7-8 to TRBJ2-2; TRBD1 might be the D (5 bases). The CDR3 totals 14 residues. Germline assignment: CDR1 SGHVS and CDR2 FQNEAQ. V was cut by 5 bases and J by 5 bases, with 12 bases left in between. The CDR3 bases are TGTGCCAGCAGCGTTCGACAGCTAACCGGGGAGCTGTTTTTT. This encodes CASSVRQLTGELFF.

The chain is built from TRBV29-1 and TRBJ1-2, with 10 bases lining up with TRBD1. There are 12 residues in the CDR3. V was pared by 7 bases and J by 2 bases, with 1 base of the junction left unmatched. Germline V lookup: CDR1 SQVTM, CDR2 ANQGSEA. CDR3 sequence (DNA): TGCAGCGGACAGGGGGCAAACTATGGCTACACCTTC. Its translation is CSGQGANYGYTF.

This clonotype was recorded a few times. The genes are TRBV20-1 and TRBJ2-1; the D is unclear. Per germline, CDR1 DFQATT and CDR2 SNEGSKA (reference sequence). With 6 bases removed from V and 5 bases from J, the gap between germline ends came to 23 bases. The CDR3 consists of 16 residues. Written as DNA, the CDR3 is TGCAGTGCCCCCGACACCTCGGTGAGACACAACAATGAGCAGTTCTTC. Protein: CSAPDTSVRHNNEQFF.

This chain links TRBV20-1 with TRBJ1-5; maybe TRBD1 (5 bases). The CDR3 runs to 12 residues. Deletions cut 7 bases from V and 3 bases from J, with 10 bases between. CDR1 is DFQATT and CDR2 is SNEGSKA in the germline V gene (reference sequence). CDR3 amino acids: CSVWDHNQPQHF. The DNA for the CDR3 is TGCAGTGTCTGGGACCACAATCAGCCCCAGCATTTT.

The sample holds one count of this clonotype. The rearrangement joins TRBV4-1 to TRBJ2-1; the D is unclear. Germline assignment: CDR1 MGHRA and CDR2 YSYEKL. The V and J ends lost 4 bases and 2 bases respectively, with 6 bases between them. The CDR3 has 13 residues. CDR3 loop: CASSRPAYNEQFF. CDR3 DNA sequence: TGCGCCAGCAGCCGACCCGCCTACAATGAGCAGTTCTTC.

The V and J genes are TRBV7-3 and TRBJ2-1; 8 bases fit TRBD2. The germline CDR1 and CDR2 sequences are SGHTA and FQGTGA. The CDR3 is 15 residues long. Unmatched junction bases numbered 4, after V lost 1 base and J lost 5 bases. The CDR3 DNA reads as TGTGCCAGCAGCTTAAGAGGGACTAGAGACAATGAGCAGTTCTTC. Its protein is CASSLRGTRDNEQFF.

By frequency in the sample, this clonotype is large. The rearrangement links TRBV6-5 to TRBJ1-2; D call uncertain. CDR1 is MNHEY, CDR2 SVGAGI, per germline. V lost 2 bases, J lost 6 bases, and 10 bases lay in between. This CDR3 region has 13 residues. The CDR3: CASSYNWVDGYTF. CDR3 coding DNA: TGTGCCAGCAGTTACAATTGGGTGGATGGCTACACCTTC.

This clonotype has only a few counts. This chain links TRBV21-1 with TRBJ2-5; TRBD1 reflects the table's D call only, with no check against the DNA. TRBV21-1 is an annotated pseudogene. This CDR3 is built from 13 residues. The CDR3 protein is CASSPPGRDREYF. CDR3 sequence (DNA): TGTGCCAGCAGCCCTCCGGGCCGGGACAGGGAGTACTTC.

This clonotype has only a few counts. The CDR3: CASSDLDSRRGEQYF. In nucleotides, the CDR3 is TGTGCCAGCAGTGACCTGGACTCCCGTCGGGGGGAGCAGTACTTC. This chain uses TRBV6-4 with TRBJ2-7; D may be TRBD2 (6 bases). The V gene lost 2 bases and the J gene lost 7 bases, with 18 bases spanning the gap. CDR1 and CDR2 (germline): MRHNA, SNTAGT. The CDR3 extends over 15 amino acids.

As to this clonotype: A much larger clone sits a single nucleotide away, making a read error possible. The genes are TRBV7-3 and TRBJ1-2; D unclear. Germline V CDR1 and CDR2: SGHTA, FQGTGA. The CDR3 contains 13 residues. The CDR3 here is CASSPQPNHGYTF. The CDR3 nucleotides are TGTGCCAGCAGCCCTCAGCCTAACCATGGCTACACCTTC.

The chain recombines TRBV20-1 with TRBJ2-7, with 12 bases matching TRBD2. CDR3 length: 15 residues. The V gene end was trimmed by 3 bases and the J gene end by 3 bases; junction bases not matched to a gene: 6. The germline CDR1 and CDR2 sequences are DFQATT and SNEGSKA (reference sequence). The CDR3 DNA reads TGCAGTGCTAGCAAGACTAGCGGGAGCGGCTACGAGCAGTACTTC. It codes for CSASKTSGSGYEQYF.

This clonotype has more than one count but fewer than ten. The V gene is TRBV20-1, the J gene TRBJ2-7; D call uncertain. The CDR3 consists of 14 residues. CDR1 and CDR2 from the germline V gene are DFQATT and SNEGSKA (reference sequence). V was pared by 0 bases and J by 1 base, with 10 bases between. CDR3 loop: CSARDLGESYEQYF. For the CDR3, the DNA is TGCAGTGCTAGAGATCTCGGCGAATCCTACGAGCAGTACTTC.

The sample holds a few counts of this clonotype. The rearrangement uses TRBV6-1 and TRBJ2-3; 9 nucleotides align to TRBD1. Germline values: CDR1 MNHNS, CDR2 SASEGT. V was clipped by 8 bases and J by 3 bases; unmatched bases: 9. The length of the CDR3 is 15 residues. Here the CDR3 reads CASEGGTGSTDTQYF. In DNA, the CDR3 is TGTGCCAGCGAGGGGGGGACAGGGTCGACAGATACGCAGTATTTT.

V usage is TRBV7-9 and J usage is TRBJ2-1; D remains unclear. Germline V gene lookup returns CDR1 SEHNR and CDR2 FQNEAQ (reference sequence). The V and J ends lost 5 bases and 7 bases respectively, with 6 bases between them. The length of the CDR3 is 11 residues. Here the CDR3 DNA reads TGTGCCAGCAGCCGGCTAAATGAGCAGTTCTTC. It codes for CASSRLNEQFF.

This chain links TRBV7-9 with TRBJ2-1; 9 bases map to TRBD2. The V gene's germline CDR1 is SEHNR and CDR2 FQNEAQ (reference sequence). The junction had 12 bases not matched to a gene; V was cut back by 7 bases and J by 8 bases. This CDR3 region has 15 residues. For the CDR3, the DNA is TGTGCCAGCACCACCTGGCGGGAGGGCCCGGATGAGCAGTTCTTC. This sequence encodes CASTTWREGPDEQFF.